This T cell receptor (beta chain) stems from a study of shared T cell receptors in the human thymus. Profiled with immunoSEQ multiplex PCR; TCRdb holds only in-frame clones, not every one. The repertoire has about 660,000 clones, roughly 88% of them found once; the top ten carry 0.0095% to 0.011%. Per the germline V gene, CDR1 is SGHNT and CDR2 is YYREEE (reference sequence). Trimming removed 2 bases from V and 1 base from J; junction bases left unmatched: 5. This CDR3 spans 15 amino acids. These data were also reused for a study on human thymus T cells. That paper adds: Resections that were taken during corrective heart surgery supplied the thymus tissue.

The sequence was obtained from a boy under two years old with a congenital heart defect. Material for sequencing was thymocytes. The chain has TRBV5-4 and TRBJ1-1, with 7 nucleotides matching TRBD1. CDR3 DNA: TGTGCCAGCAGCTTAAGGAGGACAGGGAACACTGAAGCTTTCTTT. Encoded protein: CASSLRRTGNTEAFF. Combining the CDR3 with reference TRBV5-4 and TRBJ1-1 gives the whole variable domain ETGVTQSPTHLIKTRGQQVTLRCSSQSGHNTVSWYQQALGQGPQFIFQYYREEENGRGNFPPRFSGLQFPNYSSELNVNALELDDSALYLCASSLRRTGNTEAFFGQGTRLTVV.